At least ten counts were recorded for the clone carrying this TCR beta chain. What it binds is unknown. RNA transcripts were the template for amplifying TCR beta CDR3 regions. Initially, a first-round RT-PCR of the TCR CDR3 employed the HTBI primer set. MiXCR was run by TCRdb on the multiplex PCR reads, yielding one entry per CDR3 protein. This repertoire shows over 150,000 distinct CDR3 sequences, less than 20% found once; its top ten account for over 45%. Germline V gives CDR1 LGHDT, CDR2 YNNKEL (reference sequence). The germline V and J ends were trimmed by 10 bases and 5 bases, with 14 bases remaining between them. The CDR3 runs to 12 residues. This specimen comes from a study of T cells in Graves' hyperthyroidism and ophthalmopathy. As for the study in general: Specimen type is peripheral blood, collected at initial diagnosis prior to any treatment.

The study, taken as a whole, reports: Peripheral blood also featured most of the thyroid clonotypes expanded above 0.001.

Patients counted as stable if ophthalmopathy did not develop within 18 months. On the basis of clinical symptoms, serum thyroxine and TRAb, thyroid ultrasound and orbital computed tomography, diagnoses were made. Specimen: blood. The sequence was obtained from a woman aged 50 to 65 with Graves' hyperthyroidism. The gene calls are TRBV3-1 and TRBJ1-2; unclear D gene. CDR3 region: CATGDRAYGYTF. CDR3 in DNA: TGTGCCACCGGGGATCGAGCGTATGGCTACACCTTC.